This T cell receptor beta chain originates from a study of T cell changes during pregnancy in multiple sclerosis. Trimming took 1 base from V and 2 from J, leaving 8 bases between them. The CDR3 is made up of 14 amino acids. Germline V gene data show CDR1 as LNHDA and CDR2 as SQIVND (reference sequence). This clone was counted a single time. Measured with immunoSEQ multiplex PCR; TCRdb has only the in-frame clones, and not every one. The sample holds some 47,000 clones, approximately 90% seen once. This TCR came from a female donor in good health, enrolled as a control in a pregnancy study. The chain carries TRBV19 and TRBJ1-2; D uncertain. The material sequenced was CD8+ T cells from peripheral blood mononuclear cells, taken after pregnancy. CDR3 sequence reads: CASSIGVGNYGYTF. The DNA of the CDR3 is TGTGCCAGTAGTATAGGGGTGGGCAACTATGGCTACACCTTC.